The clone carrying this T cell receptor (beta chain) was seen only a few times. The antigen remains undetermined. This entry belongs to a study of cytomegalovirus exposure and HLA in healthy donors. Overall study findings and caveats: In a later analysis, several top co-occurrence clusters appeared linked to parvovirus B19, influenza, CMV and Epstein-Barr virus. Immune exposure information comprised only CMV serostatus.

Germline V gene lookup returns CDR1 SGHNT and CDR2 YYREEE (reference sequence). V lost 4 bases and J lost 7, with 21 bases in between. The CDR3 totals 16 residues. PCR amplification relied on 60 Vbeta primers (plus 13 Jbeta primers). Repertoires were generated with immunoSEQ multiplex PCR, while TCRdb's copy carries only in-frame clones and drops some. The data contain more than 85,000 clones, around 10% of them singletons. The source of this sequence is a man aged 45-65 years in good health and CMV-seropositive. The chain recombines TRBV5-4 with TRBJ2-4, with TRBD2 as a possible D gene (7 bases). The material sequenced was PBMCs. Here the CDR3 reads CASSPGGRSAANIQYF. CDR3 DNA sequence: TGTGCCAGCAGCCCCGGGGGGCGGTCTGCCGCGAACATTCAGTACTTC. Filled out from reference TRBV5-4 and TRBJ2-4, the complete variable domain reads ETGVTQSPTHLIKTRGQQVTLRCSSQSGHNTVSWYQQALGQGPQFIFQYYREEENGRGNFPPRFSGLQFPNYSSELNVNALELDDSALYLCASSPGGRSAANIQYFGAGTRLSVL.